The rows below give T cell receptor beta chains drawn from one sample of a study of identical twins. Each CDR3 protein gets one entry after TCRdb re-called the 5' RACE reads with MiXCR. Seen here are hundreds of thousands of distinct CDR3 sequences, less than 9.5% observed once, and the top ten hold roughly 6.8%. The same sample was also used in a study of yellow fever vaccine responses in identical twins.

Sequenced input: CD8+ T cells sorted from blood. The receptors shown here come from a young woman in good health. The CDR3 runs from the conserved cysteine through the conserved F or W. Fields, in order: clone size, D gene, J gene, V gene, CDR3 protein, CDR3 DNA. The D gene is left open where the match is weak. Only some rows state a clone size, as once, few, many or a class for expanded clones.

clone size: many
D gene: TRBD2
J gene: TRBJ2-2
V gene: TRBV24-1
CDR3 protein: CATARTSENTGELFF
CDR3 DNA: TGTGCCACGGCTAGGACTAGCGAGAACACCGGGGAGCTGTTTTTT

clone size: few
D gene: TRBD2
J gene: TRBJ2-5
V gene: TRBV29-1
CDR3 protein: CSVEGEREEETQYF
CDR3 DNA: TGCAGCGTTGAAGGGGAGCGGGAGGAGGAGACCCAGTACTTC

clone size: few
D gene: TRBD1
J gene: TRBJ2-7
V gene: TRBV11-1
CDR3 protein: CASSSNRGRYYGAWEQYF
CDR3 DNA: TGTGCCAGCAGCTCAAACAGGGGGCGCTACTATGGTGCTTGGGAGCAGTACTTC

clone size: few
D gene: .
J gene: TRBJ2-6
V gene: TRBV7-3
CDR3 protein: CASSSRTDISGANVLTF
CDR3 DNA: TGTGCCAGCAGCTCACGGACAGATATCTCTGGGGCCAACGTCCTGACTTTC

clone size: few
D gene: TRBD2
J gene: TRBJ2-1
V gene: TRBV19
CDR3 protein: CASSMSGRPPYNEQFF
CDR3 DNA: TGTGCCAGTAGTATGAGCGGGAGGCCACCCTACAATGAGCAGTTCTTC

clone size: many
D gene: .
J gene: TRBJ2-7
V gene: TRBV29-1
CDR3 protein: CSVERTDSYEQYF
CDR3 DNA: TGCAGCGTTGAACGGACAGACTCCTACGAGCAGTACTTC

clone size: few
D gene: TRBD1
J gene: TRBJ2-7
V gene: TRBV6-5
CDR3 protein: CASSSPTGGFYEQYF
CDR3 DNA: TGTGCCAGCAGTTCCCCGACAGGGGGCTTCTACGAGCAGTACTTC

clone size: few
D gene: TRBD1
J gene: TRBJ1-5
V gene: TRBV5-5
CDR3 protein: CASSLVGDRVDQPQHF
CDR3 DNA: TGTGCCAGCAGCTTGGTGGGGGACAGGGTTGATCAGCCCCAGCATTTT

clone size: many
D gene: .
J gene: TRBJ2-1
V gene: TRBV3-1
CDR3 protein: CASSQDPGSYNEQFF
CDR3 DNA: TGTGCCAGCAGCCAAGACCCCGGGTCCTACAATGAGCAGTTCTTC

clone size: .
D gene: .
J gene: TRBJ2-7
V gene: TRBV27
CDR3 protein: CASSLRQVHSYEQYF
CDR3 DNA: TGTGCCAGCTCCCTAAGGCAGGTACACTCCTACGAGCAGTACTTC

clone size: many
D gene: .
J gene: TRBJ2-3
V gene: TRBV5-8
CDR3 protein: CASSFNSGRGTDTQYF
CDR3 DNA: TGTGCCAGCAGCTTTAACTCGGGCCGGGGCACAGATACGCAGTATTTT

clone size: .
D gene: TRBD2
J gene: TRBJ2-1
V gene: TRBV11-2
CDR3 protein: CASSPNPGLAGEQFF
CDR3 DNA: TGTGCCAGCAGCCCCAACCCGGGACTAGCGGGGGAGCAGTTCTTC

clone size: .
D gene: TRBD2
J gene: TRBJ2-1
V gene: TRBV20-1
CDR3 protein: CSARVLAGNNEQFF
CDR3 DNA: TGCAGTGCTAGGGTCCTAGCGGGAAACAATGAGCAGTTCTTC

clone size: many
D gene: .
J gene: TRBJ2-7
V gene: TRBV27
CDR3 protein: CASSLAEGYEQYF
CDR3 DNA: TGTGCCAGCAGTTTAGCAGAAGGCTACGAGCAGTACTTC

clone size: many
D gene: .
J gene: TRBJ1-5
V gene: TRBV24-1
CDR3 protein: CATERGPSQPQHF
CDR3 DNA: TGTGCCACCGAGCGGGGCCCCTCTCAGCCCCAGCATTTT

clone size: .
D gene: .
J gene: TRBJ2-5
V gene: TRBV4-2
CDR3 protein: CASSQDQGTAQETQYF
CDR3 DNA: TGTGCCAGCAGCCAAGATCAGGGGACTGCGCAAGAGACCCAGTACTTC

clone size: few
D gene: .
J gene: TRBJ2-5
V gene: TRBV7-6
CDR3 protein: CASSSGIAETQYF
CDR3 DNA: TGTGCCAGCAGCTCCGGAATAGCGGAGACCCAGTACTTC

clone size: .
D gene: .
J gene: TRBJ2-3
V gene: TRBV20-1
CDR3 protein: CSARVRAADTQYF
CDR3 DNA: TGCAGTGCTAGGGTACGAGCGGCAGATACGCAGTATTTT

clone size: .
D gene: .
J gene: TRBJ2-1
V gene: TRBV20-1
CDR3 protein: CSAKTLGGRNEQFF
CDR3 DNA: TGCAGTGCGAAAACACTCGGGGGGCGCAATGAGCAGTTCTTC

clone size: .
D gene: .
J gene: TRBJ2-7
V gene: TRBV7-3
CDR3 protein: CASSLTGGASLYEQYF
CDR3 DNA: TGTGCCAGCAGCTTAACCGGGGGCGCATCTCTCTACGAGCAGTACTTC

clone size: .
D gene: TRBD1
J gene: TRBJ1-1
V gene: TRBV4-3
CDR3 protein: CASSAAAGDRGAFF
CDR3 DNA: TGCGCCAGCAGCGCAGCTGCGGGAGACAGGGGAGCTTTCTTT

clone size: .
D gene: .
J gene: TRBJ2-7
V gene: TRBV24-1
CDR3 protein: CATSDFPGSEQYF
CDR3 DNA: TGTGCCACCAGTGATTTTCCCGGGAGCGAGCAGTACTTC

clone size: few
D gene: .
J gene: TRBJ2-7
V gene: TRBV28
CDR3 protein: CASRGTGGDEQYF
CDR3 DNA: TGTGCCAGCAGGGGGACTGGCGGGGACGAGCAGTACTTC

clone size: many
D gene: .
J gene: TRBJ2-1
V gene: TRBV2
CDR3 protein: CASIRQSNNEQFF
CDR3 DNA: TGTGCCAGCATCCGGCAAAGTAACAATGAGCAGTTCTTC

clone size: .
D gene: .
J gene: TRBJ1-2
V gene: TRBV29-1
CDR3 protein: CSVEKGHDYGYTF
CDR3 DNA: TGCAGCGTTGAGAAGGGGCATGACTATGGCTACACCTTC

clone size: .
D gene: TRBD1
J gene: TRBJ2-7
V gene: TRBV2
CDR3 protein: CAGTPADRLTYEQYF
CDR3 DNA: TGTGCCGGGACCCCGGCGGACAGGTTAACCTACGAGCAGTACTTC

clone size: few
D gene: .
J gene: TRBJ2-5
V gene: TRBV30
CDR3 protein: CAWSGDSGAQETQYF
CDR3 DNA: TGTGCCTGGAGTGGGGACTCCGGGGCCCAAGAGACCCAGTACTTC

clone size: few
D gene: TRBD2
J gene: TRBJ2-1
V gene: TRBV7-9
CDR3 protein: CASSGGVSYNEQFF
CDR3 DNA: TGTGCCAGCAGCGGGGGGGTCTCCTACAATGAGCAGTTCTTC

clone size: many
D gene: .
J gene: TRBJ2-3
V gene: TRBV20-1
CDR3 protein: CSAREWGGRTDTQYF
CDR3 DNA: TGCAGTGCTAGAGAGTGGGGGGGCCGCACAGATACGCAGTATTTT

clone size: .
D gene: .
J gene: TRBJ1-1
V gene: TRBV15
CDR3 protein: CATSRGKGRNTEAFF
CDR3 DNA: TGTGCCACCAGCAGAGGGAAGGGTCGGAACACTGAAGCTTTCTTT

clone size: many
D gene: .
J gene: TRBJ1-1
V gene: TRBV4-1
CDR3 protein: CASSQASSSTEAFF
CDR3 DNA: TGCGCCAGCAGCCAGGCAAGCTCTTCCACTGAAGCTTTCTTT

clone size: .
D gene: .
J gene: TRBJ1-5
V gene: TRBV27
CDR3 protein: CASRSNQPQHF
CDR3 DNA: TGTGCCAGCCGCAGCAATCAGCCCCAGCATTTT

clone size: few
D gene: TRBD2
J gene: TRBJ2-7
V gene: TRBV6-2/TRBV6-3
CDR3 protein: CASSSGRGTYEQYF
CDR3 DNA: TGTGCCAGCAGTAGCGGGAGAGGGACCTACGAGCAGTACTTC

clone size: .
D gene: .
J gene: TRBJ2-5
V gene: TRBV6-2/TRBV6-3
CDR3 protein: CVSSGFEETQYF
CDR3 DNA: TGTGTCAGCAGTGGATTCGAAGAGACCCAGTACTTC

clone size: many
D gene: .
J gene: TRBJ2-2
V gene: TRBV12-3/TRBV12-4
CDR3 protein: CASSYKNTGELFF
CDR3 DNA: TGTGCCAGCAGTTATAAGAACACCGGGGAGCTGTTTTTT

clone size: many
D gene: TRBD1
J gene: TRBJ2-4
V gene: TRBV28
CDR3 protein: CASSFASGQWAGGKNIQYF
CDR3 DNA: TGTGCCAGCAGTTTCGCCTCGGGACAGTGGGCCGGTGGCAAAAACATTCAGTACTTC

clone size: .
D gene: .
J gene: TRBJ2-7
V gene: TRBV6-1
CDR3 protein: CASSSGLRLYEQYF
CDR3 DNA: TGTGCCAGCAGCTCCGGACTTCGACTCTACGAGCAGTACTTC

clone size: .
D gene: .
J gene: TRBJ2-2
V gene: TRBV18
CDR3 protein: CASSFPGQVNTGELFF
CDR3 DNA: TGTGCCAGCTCGTTTCCGGGGCAGGTCAACACCGGGGAGCTGTTTTTT

clone size: many
D gene: .
J gene: TRBJ2-1
V gene: TRBV7-8
CDR3 protein: CASSSKPGGASSYNEQFF
CDR3 DNA: TGTGCCAGCAGCTCAAAACCAGGCGGGGCATCTTCCTACAATGAGCAGTTCTTC

clone size: .
D gene: TRBD2
J gene: TRBJ2-7
V gene: TRBV3-1
CDR3 protein: CASSHPLAGDQRGPFEQYF
CDR3 DNA: TGTGCCAGCAGCCACCCACTAGCGGGGGACCAGAGGGGCCCGTTCGAGCAGTACTTC

clone size: .
D gene: TRBD1
J gene: TRBJ1-1
V gene: TRBV7-6
CDR3 protein: CASSATGGGDYAEAFF
CDR3 DNA: TGTGCCAGCAGCGCGACGGGAGGGGGCGATTACGCTGAAGCTTTCTTT

clone size: .
D gene: TRBD1
J gene: TRBJ2-7
V gene: TRBV5-1
CDR3 protein: CASSFWGQGPPEQYF
CDR3 DNA: TGCGCCAGCAGCTTTTGGGGACAGGGGCCACCCGAGCAGTACTTC

clone size: few
D gene: .
J gene: TRBJ2-7
V gene: TRBV9
CDR3 protein: CASSVGGDSYEQYF
CDR3 DNA: TGTGCCAGCAGCGTAGGGGGGGACTCCTACGAGCAGTACTTC

clone size: few
D gene: .
J gene: TRBJ1-1
V gene: TRBV27
CDR3 protein: CASSNGGRMNTEAFF
CDR3 DNA: TGTGCCAGCAGCAACGGGGGGAGGATGAACACTGAAGCTTTCTTT

clone size: many
D gene: TRBD1
J gene: TRBJ2-7
V gene: TRBV10-3
CDR3 protein: CAISAGQGDEQYF
CDR3 DNA: TGTGCCATCAGCGCGGGACAGGGGGACGAGCAGTACTTC

clone size: few
D gene: TRBD1
J gene: TRBJ2-2
V gene: TRBV6-4
CDR3 protein: CASSDGDRATGELFF
CDR3 DNA: TGTGCCAGCAGTGATGGCGACAGGGCCACCGGGGAGCTGTTTTTT

clone size: many
D gene: .
J gene: TRBJ2-5
V gene: TRBV28
CDR3 protein: CASSLGGPEETQYF
CDR3 DNA: TGTGCCAGCAGTTTAGGCGGGCCGGAAGAGACCCAGTACTTC

clone size: few
D gene: .
J gene: TRBJ2-1
V gene: TRBV5-4
CDR3 protein: CASSFYGGINNEQFF
CDR3 DNA: TGTGCCAGCAGCTTTTACGGGGGAATCAACAATGAGCAGTTCTTC

clone size: few
D gene: .
J gene: TRBJ1-1
V gene: TRBV28
CDR3 protein: CASSAGTGRSEAFF
CDR3 DNA: TGTGCCAGCAGTGCCGGGACCGGACGGAGTGAAGCTTTCTTT

clone size: .
D gene: .
J gene: TRBJ1-1
V gene: TRBV6-5
CDR3 protein: CASSSIPGQLNTEAFF
CDR3 DNA: TGTGCCAGCAGTTCGATACCGGGACAATTGAACACTGAAGCTTTCTTT

clone size: .
D gene: .
J gene: TRBJ1-3
V gene: TRBV3-1
CDR3 protein: CASSRYQGISGNTIYF
CDR3 DNA: TGTGCCAGCAGCCGCTATCAGGGAATCTCTGGAAACACCATATATTTT

clone size: once
D gene: .
J gene: TRBJ2-5
V gene: TRBV28
CDR3 protein: CASSTGMETQYF
CDR3 DNA: TGTGCCAGCAGTACAGGGATGGAGACCCAGTACTTC

clone size: .
D gene: .
J gene: TRBJ1-1
V gene: TRBV20-1
CDR3 protein: CSARAGADVLAEAFF
CDR3 DNA: TGCAGTGCTAGAGCCGGGGCAGATGTTTTGGCTGAAGCTTTCTTT

clone size: .
D gene: .
J gene: TRBJ2-5
V gene: TRBV6-2/TRBV6-3
CDR3 protein: CASSYSTPLETQYF
CDR3 DNA: TGTGCCAGCAGTTACTCGACCCCTCTGGAGACCCAGTACTTC

clone size: many
D gene: .
J gene: TRBJ2-6
V gene: TRBV29-1
CDR3 protein: CSVPSGANVLTF
CDR3 DNA: TGCTCCGTCCCTTCTGGGGCCAACGTCCTGACTTTC